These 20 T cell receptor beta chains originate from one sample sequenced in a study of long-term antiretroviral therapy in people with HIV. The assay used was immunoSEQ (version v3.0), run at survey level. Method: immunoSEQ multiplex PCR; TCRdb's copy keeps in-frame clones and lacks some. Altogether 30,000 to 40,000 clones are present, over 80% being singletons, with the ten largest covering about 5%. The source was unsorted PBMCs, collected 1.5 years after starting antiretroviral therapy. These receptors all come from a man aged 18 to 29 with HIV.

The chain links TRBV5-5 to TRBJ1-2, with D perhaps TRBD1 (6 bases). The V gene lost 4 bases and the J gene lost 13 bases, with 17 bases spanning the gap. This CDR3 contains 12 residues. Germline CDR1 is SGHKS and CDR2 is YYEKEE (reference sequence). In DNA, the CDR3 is TGTGCCAGCAGCCTGCCTACAGGGCTTTTCACCTTC. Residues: CASSLPTGLFTF. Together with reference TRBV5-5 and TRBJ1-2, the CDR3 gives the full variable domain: DAGVTQSPTHLIKTRGQQVTLRCSPISGHKSVSWYQQVLGQGPQFIFQYYEKEERGRGNFPDRFSARQFPNYSSELNVNALLLGDSALYLCASSLPTGLFTFGSGTRLTVV.

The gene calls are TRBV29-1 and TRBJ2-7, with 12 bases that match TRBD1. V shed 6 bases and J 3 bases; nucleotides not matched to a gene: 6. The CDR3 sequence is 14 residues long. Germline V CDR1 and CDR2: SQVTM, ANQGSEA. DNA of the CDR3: TGCAGCGTAGCCGGGACAGGGGGCGTCTACGAGCAGTACTTC. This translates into CSVAGTGGVYEQYF.

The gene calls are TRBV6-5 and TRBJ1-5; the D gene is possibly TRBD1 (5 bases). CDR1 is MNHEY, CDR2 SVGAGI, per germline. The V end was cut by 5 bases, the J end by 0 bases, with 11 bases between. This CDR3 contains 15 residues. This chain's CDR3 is CASSLDNYSNQPQHF. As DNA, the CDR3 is TGTGCCAGCAGTCTGGACAATTATAGCAATCAGCCCCAGCATTTT.

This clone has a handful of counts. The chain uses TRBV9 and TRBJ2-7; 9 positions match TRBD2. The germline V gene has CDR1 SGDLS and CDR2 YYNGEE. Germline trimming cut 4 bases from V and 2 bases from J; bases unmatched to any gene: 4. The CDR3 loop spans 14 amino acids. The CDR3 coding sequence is TGTGCCAGCAGCCTCGGGACTAGCACCTACGAGCAGTACTTC. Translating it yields CASSLGTSTYEQYF.

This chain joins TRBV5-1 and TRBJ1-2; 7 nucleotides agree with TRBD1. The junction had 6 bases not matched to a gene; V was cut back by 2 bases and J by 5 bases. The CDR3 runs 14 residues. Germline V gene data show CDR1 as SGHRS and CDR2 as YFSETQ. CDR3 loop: CASSLPGQSYGYTF. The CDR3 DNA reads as TGCGCCAGCAGCTTACCGGGACAGTCTTATGGCTACACCTTC.

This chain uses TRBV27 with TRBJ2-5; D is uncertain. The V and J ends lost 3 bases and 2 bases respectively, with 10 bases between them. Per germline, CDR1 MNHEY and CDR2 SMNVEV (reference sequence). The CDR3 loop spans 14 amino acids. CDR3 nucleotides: TGTGCCAGCAGTTTGCTGGCTAAACAAGAGACCCAGTACTTC. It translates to CASSLLAKQETQYF.

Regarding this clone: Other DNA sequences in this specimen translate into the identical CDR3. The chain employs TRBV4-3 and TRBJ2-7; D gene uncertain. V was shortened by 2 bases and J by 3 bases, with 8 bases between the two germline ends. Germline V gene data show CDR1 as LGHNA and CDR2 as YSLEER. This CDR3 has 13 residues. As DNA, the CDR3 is TGCGCCAGCAGCCAAAGTCTGCTCTACGAGCAGTACTTC. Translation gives CASSQSLLYEQYF.

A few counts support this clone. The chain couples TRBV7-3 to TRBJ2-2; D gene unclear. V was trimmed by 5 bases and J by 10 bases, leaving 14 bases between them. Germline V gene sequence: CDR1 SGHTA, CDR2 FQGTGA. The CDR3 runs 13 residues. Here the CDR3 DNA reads TGTGCCAGCAGCCGCACGACCGGCCAGGAGCTGTTTTTT. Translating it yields CASSRTTGQELFF.

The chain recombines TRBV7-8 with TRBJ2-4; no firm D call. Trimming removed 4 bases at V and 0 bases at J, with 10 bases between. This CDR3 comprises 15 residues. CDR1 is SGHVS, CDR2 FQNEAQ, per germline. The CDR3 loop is CASSSPRVAKNIQYF. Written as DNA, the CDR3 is TGTGCCAGCAGCTCGCCCCGAGTAGCCAAAAACATTCAGTACTTC.

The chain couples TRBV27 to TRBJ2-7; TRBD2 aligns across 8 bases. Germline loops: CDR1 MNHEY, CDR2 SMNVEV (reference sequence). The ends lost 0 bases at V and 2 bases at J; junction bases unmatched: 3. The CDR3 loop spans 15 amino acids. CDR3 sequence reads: CASSLSAGDTYEQYF. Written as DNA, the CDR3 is TGTGCCAGCAGTTTATCAGCGGGAGACACCTACGAGCAGTACTTC.

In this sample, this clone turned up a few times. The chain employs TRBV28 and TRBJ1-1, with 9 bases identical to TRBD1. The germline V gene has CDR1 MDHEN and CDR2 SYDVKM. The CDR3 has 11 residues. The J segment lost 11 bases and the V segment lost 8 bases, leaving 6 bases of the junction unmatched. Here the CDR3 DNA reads TGTGCCAGCCGTTGGGACAGGGCGGCTTTCTTT. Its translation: CASRWDRAAFF.

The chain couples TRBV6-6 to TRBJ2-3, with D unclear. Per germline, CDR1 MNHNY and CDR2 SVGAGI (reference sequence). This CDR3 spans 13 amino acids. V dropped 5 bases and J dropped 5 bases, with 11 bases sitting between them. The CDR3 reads CASSTRHLDTQYF. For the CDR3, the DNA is TGTGCCAGCAGTACCAGACACTTAGATACGCAGTATTTT.

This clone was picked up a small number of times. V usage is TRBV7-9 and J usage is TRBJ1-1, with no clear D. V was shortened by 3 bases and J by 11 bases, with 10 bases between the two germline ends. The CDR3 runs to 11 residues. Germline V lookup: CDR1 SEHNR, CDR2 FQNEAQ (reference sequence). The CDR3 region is CASSFAGVAFF. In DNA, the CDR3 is TGTGCCAGCAGCTTTGCTGGGGTGGCTTTCTTT.

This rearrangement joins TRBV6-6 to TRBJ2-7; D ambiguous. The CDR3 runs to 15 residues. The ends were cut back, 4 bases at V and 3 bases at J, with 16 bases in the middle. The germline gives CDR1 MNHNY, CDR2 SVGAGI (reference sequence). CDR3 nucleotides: TGTGCCAGCAGTTCCGGACCTTCCTCTCTCTACGAGCAGTACTTC. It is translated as CASSSGPSSLYEQYF.

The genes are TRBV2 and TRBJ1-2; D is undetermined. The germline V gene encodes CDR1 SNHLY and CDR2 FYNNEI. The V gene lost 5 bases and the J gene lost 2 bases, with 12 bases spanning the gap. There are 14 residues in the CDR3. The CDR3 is CASSFGRGNYGYTF. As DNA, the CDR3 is TGTGCCAGCAGTTTCGGGCGAGGAAACTATGGCTACACCTTC. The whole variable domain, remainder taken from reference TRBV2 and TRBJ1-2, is EPEVTQTPSHQVTQMGQEVILRCVPISNHLYFYWYRQILGQKVEFLVSFYNNEISEKSEIFDDQFSVERPDGSNFTLKIRSTKLEDSAMYFCASSFGRGNYGYTFGSGTRLTVV.

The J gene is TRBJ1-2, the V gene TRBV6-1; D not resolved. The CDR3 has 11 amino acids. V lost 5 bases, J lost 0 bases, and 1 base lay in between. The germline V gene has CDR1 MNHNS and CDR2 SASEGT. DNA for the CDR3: TGTGCCAGCAGTACTAACTATGGCTACACCTTC. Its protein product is CASSTNYGYTF.

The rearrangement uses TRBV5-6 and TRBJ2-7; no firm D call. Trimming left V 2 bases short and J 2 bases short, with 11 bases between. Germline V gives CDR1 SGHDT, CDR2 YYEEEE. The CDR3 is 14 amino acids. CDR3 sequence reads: CASSFGQFPYEQYF. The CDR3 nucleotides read TGTGCCAGCAGCTTTGGGCAATTCCCCTACGAGCAGTACTTC.

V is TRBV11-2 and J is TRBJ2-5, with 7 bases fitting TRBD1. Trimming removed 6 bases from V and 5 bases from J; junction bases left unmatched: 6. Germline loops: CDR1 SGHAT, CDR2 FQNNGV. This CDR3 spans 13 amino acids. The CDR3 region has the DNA TGTGCCAGCAGTTCGACAGGGTTTGAGACCCAGTACTTC. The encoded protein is CASSSTGFETQYF.

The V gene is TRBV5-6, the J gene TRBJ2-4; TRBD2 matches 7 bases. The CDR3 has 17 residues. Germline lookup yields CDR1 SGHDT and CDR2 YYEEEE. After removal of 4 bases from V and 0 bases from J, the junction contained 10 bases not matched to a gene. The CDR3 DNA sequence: TGTGCCAGCAGCCGCCGGGGGGTCTGGCTAGCCAAAAACATTCAGTACTTC. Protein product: CASSRRGVWLAKNIQYF. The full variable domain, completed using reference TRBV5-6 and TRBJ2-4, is DAGVTQSPTHLIKTRGQQVTLRCSPKSGHDTVSWYQQALGQGPQFIFQYYEEEERQRGNFPDRFSGHQFPNYSSELNVNALLLGDSALYLCASSRRGVWLAKNIQYFGAGTRLSVL.

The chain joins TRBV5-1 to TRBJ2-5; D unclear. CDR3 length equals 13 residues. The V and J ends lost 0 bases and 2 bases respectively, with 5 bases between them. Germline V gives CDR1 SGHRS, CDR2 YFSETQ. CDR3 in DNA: TGCGCCAGCAGCTTGGACTGGCAAGAGACCCAGTACTTC. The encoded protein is CASSLDWQETQYF.